The clone carrying this T cell receptor (beta chain) was detected ten times or more. Its antigen is not known. Using its own MiXCR run on the PCR reads, TCRdb lists one record per CDR3 protein. The data show roughly 86,000 distinct CDR3 sequences, around 20% seen once. The data belong to a study of molecular identifiers for immune sequencing clone quantification. Study summary: Replicates split RNA from roughly 18,000 or 92,000 naive CD8 cells five ways, and the researchers sequenced four portions. Findings of the study overall: Shared barcodes on identical TCR molecules could underestimate the sizes of highly expanded clones.

Using 10%, 30% or 50% RNA, naive CD8 libraries were derived from roughly 18,000 to 920,000 sorted cells. Trimming took off 2 bases at V and 0 bases at J, with 10 bases between the two ends. The CDR3 covers 15 residues. Germline V lookup: CDR1 LNHDA, CDR2 SQIVND (reference sequence). Sequenced sample: naive CD8+ T cells from blood, with Jurkat cell RNA spiked in. Regarding subset: FACS-sorted CD8+CD4-CCR7+CD45RA+ naive T cells. V usage is TRBV19 and J usage is TRBJ1-1; a weak D match, TRBD1 (6 bases). The clonotype originates from a human donor in good health. Some libraries in this study had Jurkat cell RNA spiked in. This CDR3 is CASSITQGLNTEAFF. The CDR3 region has the DNA TGTGCCAGTAGTATAACGCAGGGGCTGAACACTGAAGCTTTCTTT.